The 8 T cell receptor beta chains given below trace back to one sample, sequenced in a study of cytomegalovirus exposure and HLA in healthy donors. Method: immunoSEQ multiplex PCR; TCRdb's copy keeps in-frame clones and lacks some. The sample consists of 180,000 or so clones, 86% of them appearing once. What was sequenced was PBMCs. These TCRs come from a man aged 30 to 39 in good health and CMV-seropositive.

The rearrangement uses TRBV11-2 and TRBJ2-1; D remains unclear. In germline, CDR1 is SGHAT, CDR2 FQNNGV. This CDR3 comprises 12 residues. The CDR3 spells CAVELIYNEQFF. The CDR3 nucleotides read TGTGCGGTGGAACTAATCTACAATGAGCAGTTCTTC.

This rearrangement joins TRBV4-3 to TRBJ1-6; 10 bases align to TRBD1. V gave up 2 bases and J gave up 7 bases; unmatched junction bases: 5. Germline CDR1 LGHNA, CDR2 YSLEER. This CDR3 is built from 16 residues. The CDR3 nucleotides read TGCGCCAGCAGCCAAAGCCGGGACAGGGGAAATTCACCCCTCCACTTT. As protein: CASSQSRDRGNSPLHF.

V usage is TRBV5-4 and J usage is TRBJ2-7, with 8 bases identical to TRBD2. Per the germline V gene, CDR1 is SGHNT and CDR2 is YYREEE (reference sequence). The CDR3 runs to 14 residues. The junction had 5 bases not matched to a gene; V was cut back by 2 bases and J by 4 bases. The CDR3 DNA sequence: TGTGCCAGCAGCTTCCGGGGGGGCGGGTACGAGCAGTACTTC. Translating it yields CASSFRGGGYEQYF.

The chain carries TRBV11-2 and TRBJ2-5; D call uncertain. The V end was cut by 2 bases, the J end by 2 bases, with 12 bases between. Germline V CDR1 and CDR2: SGHAT, FQNNGV. The CDR3 length is 15 residues. CDR3 sequence reads: CASSLRRARQETQYF. As DNA, the CDR3 is TGTGCCAGCAGCTTACGTCGGGCGAGGCAAGAGACCCAGTACTTC.

This chain connects TRBV28 to TRBJ2-1, with D unresolved. Germline V CDR1 and CDR2: MDHEN, SYDVKM. The V and J ends lost 4 bases and 6 bases respectively, with 7 bases between them. The CDR3 consists of 12 residues. Written as DNA, the CDR3 is TGTGCCAGCAGTTGGCTTCGCAATGAGCAGTTCTTC. Residues: CASSWLRNEQFF.

The V gene is TRBV4-1, the J gene TRBJ1-5; D call uncertain. Germline V CDR1 and CDR2: MGHRA, YSYEKL. The ends were cut back, 8 bases at V and 6 bases at J, with 14 bases in the middle. The length of the CDR3 is 13 residues. CDR3 sequence: CASARGISQPQHF. CDR3 in DNA: TGCGCCAGCGCACGAGGGATTAGTCAGCCCCAGCATTTT.

This chain joins TRBV27 and TRBJ2-7; D gene ambiguous. Trimming removed 3 bases from V and 0 bases from J, with 6 bases in between. The germline V gene encodes CDR1 MNHEY and CDR2 SMNVEV (reference sequence). The CDR3 consists of 13 residues. CDR3 in amino acids: CASSFGYSYEQYF. The CDR3 bases are TGTGCCAGCAGTTTCGGTTACTCCTACGAGCAGTACTTC.

This rearrangement joins TRBV28 to TRBJ1-5; tentatively, D is TRBD1 (5 bases). The V and J ends lost 5 bases and 9 bases respectively, with 14 bases between them. In germline, CDR1 is MDHEN, CDR2 SYDVKM. The CDR3 runs to 13 residues. The CDR3 DNA reads TGTGCCAGCAGTCCCCAGGGCCATGGGCCCCAGCATTTT. Amino acid sequence: CASSPQGHGPQHF.